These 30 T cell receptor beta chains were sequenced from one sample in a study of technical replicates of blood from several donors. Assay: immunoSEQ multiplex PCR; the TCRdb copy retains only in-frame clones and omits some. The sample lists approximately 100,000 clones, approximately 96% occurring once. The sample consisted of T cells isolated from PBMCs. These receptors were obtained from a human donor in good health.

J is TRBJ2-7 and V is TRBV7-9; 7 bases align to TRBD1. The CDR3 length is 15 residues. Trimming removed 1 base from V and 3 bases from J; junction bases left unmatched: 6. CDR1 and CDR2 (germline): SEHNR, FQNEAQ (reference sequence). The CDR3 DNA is TGTGCCAGCAGCTTAGTCGGGACAGTTAACTACGAGCAGTACTTC. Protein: CASSLVGTVNYEQYF.

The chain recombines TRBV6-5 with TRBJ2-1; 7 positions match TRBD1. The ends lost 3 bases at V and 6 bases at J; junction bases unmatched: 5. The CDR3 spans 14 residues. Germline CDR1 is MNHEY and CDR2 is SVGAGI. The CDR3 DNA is TGTGCCAGCAGTTATCTAGGGGGCCCCAATGAGCAGTTCTTC. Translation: CASSYLGGPNEQFF.

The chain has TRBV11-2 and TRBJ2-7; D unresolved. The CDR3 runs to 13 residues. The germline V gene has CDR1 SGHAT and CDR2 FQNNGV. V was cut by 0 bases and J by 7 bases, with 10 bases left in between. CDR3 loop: CASSLEVSGEQYF. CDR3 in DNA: TGTGCCAGCAGCTTAGAGGTCAGTGGTGAGCAGTACTTC.

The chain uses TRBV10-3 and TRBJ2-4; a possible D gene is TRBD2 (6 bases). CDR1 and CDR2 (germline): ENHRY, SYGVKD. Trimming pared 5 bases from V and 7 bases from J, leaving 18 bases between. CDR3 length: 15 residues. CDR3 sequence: CAISNLRDSGNIQYF. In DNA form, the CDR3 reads TGTGCCATCAGTAACCTCCGGGACTCCGGTAACATTCAGTACTTC.

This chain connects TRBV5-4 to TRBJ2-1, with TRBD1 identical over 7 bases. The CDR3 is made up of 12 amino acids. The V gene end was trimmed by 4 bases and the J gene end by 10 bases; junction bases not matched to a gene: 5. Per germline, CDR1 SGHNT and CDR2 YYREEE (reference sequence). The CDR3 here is CASSRGQAEQFF. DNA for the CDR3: TGTGCCAGCAGCCGAGGACAGGCCGAGCAGTTCTTC.

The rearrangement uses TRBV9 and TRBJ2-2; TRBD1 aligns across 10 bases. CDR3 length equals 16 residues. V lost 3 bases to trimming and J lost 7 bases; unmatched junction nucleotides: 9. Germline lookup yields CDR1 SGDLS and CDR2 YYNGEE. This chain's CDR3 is CASSAVGTGDFGELFF. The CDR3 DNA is TGTGCCAGCAGCGCAGTAGGGACAGGGGATTTCGGGGAGCTGTTTTTT.

The CDR3 nucleotides read TGTGCCAGCAGCCGCACGACTAGCGGGTACTACAATGAGCAGTTCTTC. Protein sequence: CASSRTTSGYYNEQFF. The chain has TRBV11-3 and TRBJ2-1, with TRBD2 matching 10 bases. Germline V gene data show CDR1 as SGHNT and CDR2 as YENEEA. Trimming at V came to 5 bases and at J to 3 bases, leaving 7 bases not matched to a gene. The CDR3 runs to 16 residues. The whole variable domain, remainder taken from reference TRBV11-3 and TRBJ2-1, is EAGVVQSPRYKIIEKKQPVAFWCNPISGHNTLYWYLQNLGQGPELLIRYENEEAVDDSQLPKDRFSAERLKGVDSTLKIQPAELGDSAVYLCASSRTTSGYYNEQFFGPGTRLTVL.

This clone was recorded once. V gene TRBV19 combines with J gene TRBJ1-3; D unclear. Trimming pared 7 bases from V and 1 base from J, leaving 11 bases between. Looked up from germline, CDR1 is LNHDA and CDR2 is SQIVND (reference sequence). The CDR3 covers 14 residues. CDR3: CASTLRGSGNTIYF. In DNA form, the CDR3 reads TGTGCCAGTACCCTCCGGGGATCTGGAAACACCATATATTTT.

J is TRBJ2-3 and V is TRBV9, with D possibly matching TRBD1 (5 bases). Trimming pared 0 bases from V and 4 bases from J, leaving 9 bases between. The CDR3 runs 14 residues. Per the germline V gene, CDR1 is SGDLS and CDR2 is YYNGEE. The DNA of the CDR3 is TGTGCCAGCAGCGTAGAGGGGCACGCAGATACGCAGTATTTT. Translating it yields CASSVEGHADTQYF. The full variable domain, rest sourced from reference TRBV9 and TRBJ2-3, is DSGVTQTPKHLITATGQRVTLRCSPRSGDLSVYWYQQSLDQGLQFLIQYYNGEERAKGNILERFSAQQFPDLHSELNLSSLELGDSALYFCASSVEGHADTQYFGPGTRLTVL.

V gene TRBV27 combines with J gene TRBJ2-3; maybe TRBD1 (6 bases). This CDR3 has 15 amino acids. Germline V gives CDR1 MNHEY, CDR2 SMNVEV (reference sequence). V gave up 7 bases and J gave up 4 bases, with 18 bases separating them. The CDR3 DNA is TGTGCCAGCACCGTGGTATGGGGGCTAGCAGATACGCAGTATTTT. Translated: CASTVVWGLADTQYF.

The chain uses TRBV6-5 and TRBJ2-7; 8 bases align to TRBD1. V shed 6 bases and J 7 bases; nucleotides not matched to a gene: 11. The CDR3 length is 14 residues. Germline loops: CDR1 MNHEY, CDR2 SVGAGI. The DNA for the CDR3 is TGTGCCAGCAGGAACCCTGACAGGGGACGGGAGCAGTACTTC. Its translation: CASRNPDRGREQYF.

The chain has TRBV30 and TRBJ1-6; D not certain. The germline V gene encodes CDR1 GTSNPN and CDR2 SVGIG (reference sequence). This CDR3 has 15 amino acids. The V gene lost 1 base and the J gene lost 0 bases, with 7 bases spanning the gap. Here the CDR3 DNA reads TGTGCCTGGAGTGGAGGCAGCTCCTATAATTCACCCCTCCACTTT. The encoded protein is CAWSGGSSYNSPLHF.

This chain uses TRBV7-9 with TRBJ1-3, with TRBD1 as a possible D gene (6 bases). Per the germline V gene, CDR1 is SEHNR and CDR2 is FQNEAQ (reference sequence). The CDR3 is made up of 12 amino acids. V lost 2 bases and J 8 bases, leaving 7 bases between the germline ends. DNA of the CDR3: TGTGCCAGCAGCTTATACAGGGACACCATATATTTT. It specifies CASSLYRDTIYF.

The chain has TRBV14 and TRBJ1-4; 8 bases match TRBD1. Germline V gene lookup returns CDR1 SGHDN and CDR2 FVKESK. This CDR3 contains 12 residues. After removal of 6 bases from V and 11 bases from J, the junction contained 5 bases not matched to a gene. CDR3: CASRSGGAKLFF. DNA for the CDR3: TGTGCCAGCAGATCAGGGGGCGCGAAACTGTTTTTT.

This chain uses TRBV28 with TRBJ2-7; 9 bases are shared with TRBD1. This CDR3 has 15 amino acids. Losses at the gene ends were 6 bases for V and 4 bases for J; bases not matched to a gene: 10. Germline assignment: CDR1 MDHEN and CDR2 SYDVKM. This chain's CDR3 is CASRRRGDRVYEQYF. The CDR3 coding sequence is TGTGCCAGCAGACGCAGGGGGGACAGGGTTTACGAGCAGTACTTC. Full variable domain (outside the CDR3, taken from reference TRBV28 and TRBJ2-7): DVKVTQSSRYLVKRTGEKVFLECVQDMDHENMFWYRQDPGLGLRLIYFSYDVKMKEKGDIPEGYSVSREKKERFSLILESASTNQTSMYLCASRRRGDRVYEQYFGPGTRLTVT.

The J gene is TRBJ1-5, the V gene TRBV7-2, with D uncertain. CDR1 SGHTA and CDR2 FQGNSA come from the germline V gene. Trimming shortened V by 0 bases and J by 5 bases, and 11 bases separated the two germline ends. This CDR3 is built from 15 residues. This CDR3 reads CASSLARQVDQPQHF. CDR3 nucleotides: TGTGCCAGCAGCTTAGCTCGGCAGGTGGATCAGCCCCAGCATTTT.

CDR3 region: CASSSPGQYTGELFF. CDR3 sequence (DNA): TGTGCCAGCAGTTCCCCGGGACAGTACACCGGGGAGCTGTTTTTT. The chain links TRBV28 to TRBJ2-2, with TRBD1 matching over 7 bases. CDR1 is MDHEN, CDR2 SYDVKM, per germline. This CDR3 region has 15 residues. Germline trimming cut 4 bases from V and 3 bases from J; bases unmatched to any gene: 5.

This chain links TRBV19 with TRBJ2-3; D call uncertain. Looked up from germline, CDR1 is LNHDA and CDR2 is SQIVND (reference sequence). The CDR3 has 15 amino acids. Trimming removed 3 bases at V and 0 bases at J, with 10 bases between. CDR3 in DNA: TGTGCCAGTAGTATCTATGTTTCTAGCACAGATACGCAGTATTTT. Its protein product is CASSIYVSSTDTQYF. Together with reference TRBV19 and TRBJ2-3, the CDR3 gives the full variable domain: DGGITQSPKYLFRKEGQNVTLSCEQNLNHDAMYWYRQDPGQGLRLIYYSQIVNDFQKGDIAEGYSVSREKKESFPLTVTSAQKNPTAFYLCASSIYVSSTDTQYFGPGTRLTVL.

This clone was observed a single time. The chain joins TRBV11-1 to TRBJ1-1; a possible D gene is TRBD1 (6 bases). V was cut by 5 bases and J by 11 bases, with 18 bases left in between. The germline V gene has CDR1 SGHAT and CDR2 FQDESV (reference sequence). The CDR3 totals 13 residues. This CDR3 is CASSPTGSRKAFF. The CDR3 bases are TGTGCCAGCAGCCCAACAGGGAGTCGTAAGGCTTTCTTT.

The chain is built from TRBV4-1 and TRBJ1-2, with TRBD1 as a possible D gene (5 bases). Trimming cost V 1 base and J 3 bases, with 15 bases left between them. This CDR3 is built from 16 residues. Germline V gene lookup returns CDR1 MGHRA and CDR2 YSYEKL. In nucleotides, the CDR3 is TGCGCCAGCAGCCAAGGCGCCAGGGTGCGTGACTATGGCTACACCTTC. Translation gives CASSQGARVRDYGYTF.

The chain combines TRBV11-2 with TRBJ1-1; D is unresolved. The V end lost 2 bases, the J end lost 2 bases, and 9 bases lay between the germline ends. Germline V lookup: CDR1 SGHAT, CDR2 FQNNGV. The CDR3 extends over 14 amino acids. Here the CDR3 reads CASSLLTRNTEAFF. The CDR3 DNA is TGTGCCAGCAGCTTATTGACACGAAACACTGAAGCTTTCTTT.

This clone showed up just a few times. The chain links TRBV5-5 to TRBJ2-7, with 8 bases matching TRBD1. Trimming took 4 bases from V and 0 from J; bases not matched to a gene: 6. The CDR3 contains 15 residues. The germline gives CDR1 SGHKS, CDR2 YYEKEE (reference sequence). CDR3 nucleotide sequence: TGTGCCAGCAGCCCCGGGACAGGCTTCTCCTACGAGCAGTACTTC. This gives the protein CASSPGTGFSYEQYF.

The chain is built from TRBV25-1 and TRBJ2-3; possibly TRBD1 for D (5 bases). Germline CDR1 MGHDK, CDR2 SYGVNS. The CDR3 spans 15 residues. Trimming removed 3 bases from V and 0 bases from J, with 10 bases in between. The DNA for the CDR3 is TGTGCCAGCAGTGACAGGGTCTTAAGCACAGATACGCAGTATTTT. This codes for CASSDRVLSTDTQYF.

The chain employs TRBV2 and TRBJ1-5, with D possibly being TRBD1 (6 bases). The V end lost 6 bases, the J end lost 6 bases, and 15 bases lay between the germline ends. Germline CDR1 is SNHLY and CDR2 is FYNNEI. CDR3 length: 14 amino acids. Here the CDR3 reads CASSPWGPGQPQHF. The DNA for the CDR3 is TGTGCCAGCAGCCCGTGGGGGCCTGGTCAGCCCCAGCATTTT.

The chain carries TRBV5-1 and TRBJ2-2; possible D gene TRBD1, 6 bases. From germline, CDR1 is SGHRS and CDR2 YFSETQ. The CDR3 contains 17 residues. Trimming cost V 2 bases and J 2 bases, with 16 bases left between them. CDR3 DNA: TGCGCCAGCAGCTTAGGTCCCGGGACAAGAAACACCGGGGAGCTGTTTTTT. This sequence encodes CASSLGPGTRNTGELFF. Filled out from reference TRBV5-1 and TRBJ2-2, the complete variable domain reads KAGVTQTPRYLIKTRGQQVTLSCSPISGHRSVSWYQQTPGQGLQFLFEYFSETQRNKGNFPGRFSGRQFSNSRSEMNVSTLELGDSALYLCASSLGPGTRNTGELFFGEGSRLTVL.

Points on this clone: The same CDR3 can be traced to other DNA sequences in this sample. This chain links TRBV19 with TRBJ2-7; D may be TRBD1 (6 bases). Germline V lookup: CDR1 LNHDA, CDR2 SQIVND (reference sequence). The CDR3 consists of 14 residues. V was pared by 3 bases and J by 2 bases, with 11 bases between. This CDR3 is CASSIGTGPYEQYF. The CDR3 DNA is TGTGCCAGTAGTATCGGAACAGGGCCCTACGAGCAGTACTTC.

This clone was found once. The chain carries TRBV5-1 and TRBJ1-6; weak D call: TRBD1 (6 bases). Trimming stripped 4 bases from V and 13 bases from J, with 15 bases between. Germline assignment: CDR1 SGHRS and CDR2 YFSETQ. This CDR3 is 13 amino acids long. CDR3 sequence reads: CASSTPGHSPLHF. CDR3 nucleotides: TGCGCCAGCAGCACTCCGGGACACTCGCCCCTCCACTTT.

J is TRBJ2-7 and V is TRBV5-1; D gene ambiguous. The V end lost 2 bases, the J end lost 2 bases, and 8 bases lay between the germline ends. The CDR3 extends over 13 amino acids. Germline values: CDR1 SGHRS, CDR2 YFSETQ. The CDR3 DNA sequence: TGCGCCAGCAGCTTCGAGCTTACCTACGAGCAGTACTTC. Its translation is CASSFELTYEQYF.

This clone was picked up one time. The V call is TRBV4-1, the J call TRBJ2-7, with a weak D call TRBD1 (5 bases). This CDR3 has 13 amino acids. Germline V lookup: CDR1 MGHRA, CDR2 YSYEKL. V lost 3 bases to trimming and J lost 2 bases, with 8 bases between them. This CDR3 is CASSQQGAYEQYF. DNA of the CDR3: TGCGCCAGCAGCCAGCAGGGCGCCTACGAGCAGTACTTC.

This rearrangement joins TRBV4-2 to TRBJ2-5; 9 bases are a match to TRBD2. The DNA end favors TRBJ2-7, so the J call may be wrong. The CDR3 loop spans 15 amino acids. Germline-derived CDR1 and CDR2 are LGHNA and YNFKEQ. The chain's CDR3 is CASSPLAGKSYEQYF. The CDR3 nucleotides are TGTGCCAGCAGCCCCCTAGCGGGAAAATCCTACGAGCAGTACTTC.